Shown below are 9 T cell receptor beta chains from a single sample sequenced in a study of blood T cell repertoires in COVID-19. The method was immunoSEQ multiplex PCR; TCRdb's version includes in-frame clones alone and lacks a portion of them. The sample lists 110,000 to 150,000 clones; more than 60% were seen once. Sequencing input: peripheral blood. The source is a woman aged 60-75 years with acute or convalescent COVID-19.

The count of this clone is one. V and J are TRBV5-6 and TRBJ1-4; D not certain. Germline-derived CDR1 and CDR2 are SGHDT and YYEEEE. The CDR3 length is 13 residues. V was clipped by 0 bases and J by 8 bases, with 8 bases between them. DNA for the CDR3: TGTGCCAGCAGCTTGGCCAGGAACGAAAAACTGTTTTTT. Protein sequence: CASSLARNEKLFF.

This clone appeared a few times. The rearrangement uses TRBV7-9 and TRBJ2-1; D is unclear. The CDR3 loop spans 15 amino acids. Looked up from germline, CDR1 is SEHNR and CDR2 is FQNEAQ (reference sequence). Trimming cost V 4 bases and J 0 bases, with 10 bases left between them. The CDR3 region is CASSSYYGSYNEQFF. CDR3 nucleotide sequence: TGTGCCAGCAGCTCCTACTACGGCTCCTACAATGAGCAGTTCTTC.

V gene TRBV4-2 combines with J gene TRBJ1-2; 10 bases align to TRBD1. The CDR3 is made up of 15 amino acids. The V gene end was trimmed by 1 base and the J gene end by 2 bases; junction bases not matched to a gene: 1. Germline CDR1 reads LGHNA; CDR2 reads YNFKEQ. The CDR3 nucleotides read TGTGCCAGCAGCCAAGTGACAGGGGGCAACTATGGCTACACCTTC. Its translation: CASSQVTGGNYGYTF.

The rearrangement joins TRBV5-6 to TRBJ2-1; 12 bases fit TRBD2. The CDR3 extends over 16 amino acids. V lost 6 bases to trimming and J lost 2 bases; unmatched junction nucleotides: 6. CDR1 and CDR2 (germline): SGHDT, YYEEEE. In DNA form, the CDR3 reads TGTGCCAGCACCGCGAGACTAGCGGGGGCCTACAATGAGCAGTTCTTC. The encoded protein is CASTARLAGAYNEQFF.

V is TRBV10-1 and J is TRBJ2-3; maybe TRBD2 (6 bases). The length of the CDR3 is 14 residues. Germline values: CDR1 WNHNN, CDR2 SYGVQD (reference sequence). Trimming took off 7 bases at V and 3 bases at J, with 14 bases between the two ends. The CDR3 DNA reads TGCGCCAGCACCTCCGGGAGTGGGACAGATACGCAGTATTTT. This codes for CASTSGSGTDTQYF.

This clone was seen more than once but under ten times. The chain combines TRBV14 with TRBJ1-4; 8 bases are shared with TRBD1. The CDR3 has 17 residues. After removal of 4 bases from V and 3 bases from J, the junction contained 10 bases not matched to a gene. CDR1 is SGHDN and CDR2 is FVKESK in the germline V gene. The CDR3 loop reads CASSRLTGVGPNEKLFF. As DNA, the CDR3 is TGTGCCAGCAGCCGACTGACAGGGGTGGGCCCTAATGAAAAACTGTTTTTT.

In this sample, this clone turned up once. CDR3: CASSFNSVAEAFF. CDR3 DNA sequence: TGTGCCAGCAGCTTTAATTCGGTCGCTGAAGCTTTCTTT. The rearrangement links TRBV11-2 to TRBJ1-1; D remains ambiguous. Germline V gene data show CDR1 as SGHAT and CDR2 as FQNNGV. Trimming pared 3 bases from V and 6 bases from J, leaving 11 bases between. The CDR3 length is 13 residues. Combining the CDR3 with reference TRBV11-2 and TRBJ1-1 gives the whole variable domain EAGVAQSPRYKIIEKRQSVAFWCNPISGHATLYWYQQILGQGPKLLIQFQNNGVVDDSQLPKDRFSAERLKGVDSTLKIQPAKLEDSAVYLCASSFNSVAEAFFGQGTRLTVV.

The chain links TRBV29-1 to TRBJ1-1, with D possibly TRBD1 on 5 matching bases. The CDR3 is made up of 9 amino acids. The germline V gene encodes CDR1 SQVTM and CDR2 ANQGSEA. Deletions cut 7 bases from V and 10 bases from J, with 10 bases between. The CDR3 DNA reads as TGCAGCGCCGGAGGGACAGCTTTCTTT. It yields the protein CSAGGTAFF.

This chain joins TRBV5-1 and TRBJ2-1; the match to TRBD2 covers 8 bases. The CDR3 sequence is 16 residues long. J gave up 9 bases and V 2 bases, and 13 bases lay outside the gene matches. Germline CDR1 and CDR2: SGHRS and YFSETQ. The CDR3 nucleotides read TGCGCCAGCAGCTTTTGGACTAGCCCATCTGCGGGTGAGCAGTTCTTC. Translation gives CASSFWTSPSAGEQFF.